This T cell receptor beta chain emerged from a study of blood T cell repertoires in COVID-19. Study background: From the United States, Italy and Spain came samples of acute and convalescent COVID-19. From T cells, B-cell-depleted T cells, or PBMCs came the material, which was cDNA or gDNA.

The repertoire was sequenced with immunoSEQ multiplex PCR; TCRdb's copy has only in-frame clones and lacks some. The table includes under 250,000 clones, roughly 81% detected once. Per germline, CDR1 SGHRS and CDR2 YFSETQ. V was cut by 4 bases and J by 3 bases, with 11 bases left in between. The CDR3 runs to 15 residues. This receptor was identified in a man aged 45-60 years who had recovered from COVID-19. The chain has TRBV5-1 and TRBJ2-6; D is perhaps TRBD1 (6 bases). Material: peripheral blood. The CDR3 spells CASSVYRVGANVLTF. DNA for the CDR3: TGCGCCAGCAGCGTATACAGGGTTGGGGCCAACGTCCTGACTTTC.